These T cell receptor beta chains were read from a single sample in a study of chronic HIV infection and antiretroviral therapy. TCRdb ran MiXCR on the 5' RACE reads and lists one entry per CDR3 protein. The sample yields more than 30,000 distinct CDR3 sequences, around 8.6% seen once. Sequenced: peripheral blood. The receptors shown here come from an adult who had HIV and had not received antiretroviral therapy, or was an uninfected healthy control (not recorded which). The CDR3 runs from the conserved cysteine through the conserved F or W. Fields, in order: J gene, V gene, clone size, D gene, CDR3 protein, CDR3 DNA. D genes are given only for firm matches. Clone size, where shown, is once, few, many, or a class for clones that have expanded.

TRBJ2-3,TRBV12-3/TRBV12-4,many,.,CASRDGRGSDTQYF,TGTGCCAGCAGGGACGGACGGGGATCAGATACGCAGTATTTT
TRBJ2-1,TRBV20-1,.,.,CSAREPYNEQFF,TGCAGTGCTAGAGAACCCTACAATGAGCAGTTCTTC
TRBJ1-1,TRBV5-1,many,.,CASSVGHKNTEAFF,TGCGCCAGCAGCGTAGGACACAAGAACACTGAAGCTTTCTTT
TRBJ2-7,TRBV28,many,.,CASSPTGVGSYEQYF,TGTGCCAGCAGTCCTACTGGGGTCGGATCCTACGAGCAGTACTTC
TRBJ2-2,TRBV7-2,many,.,CASSSGLYAGELFF,TGTGCCAGCAGTTCCGGACTCTACGCTGGGGAGCTGTTTTTT
TRBJ1-1,TRBV12-3/TRBV12-4,.,.,CASSLGDGGDAEAFF,TGTGCCAGCAGTTTAGGTGATGGGGGTGATGCTGAAGCTTTCTTT
TRBJ2-4,TRBV12-5,few,TRBD1,CASGLPGQDLAKNIQYF,TGTGCTAGTGGTTTGCCAGGACAGGACCTAGCCAAAAACATTCAGTACTTC
TRBJ2-5,TRBV20-1,.,.,CSASDQETQYF,TGCAGTGCTAGCGACCAAGAGACCCAGTACTTC
TRBJ2-1,TRBV3-1,many,.,CASSPTGNDYNEQFF,TGTGCCAGCAGCCCCACAGGGAACGACTACAATGAGCAGTTCTTC
TRBJ2-5,TRBV29-1,many,TRBD2,CSVGLSGETQYF,TGCAGCGTTGGACTTAGCGGGGAGACCCAGTACTTC
TRBJ1-2,TRBV27,many,TRBD1,CASSPGTGYGYTF,TGTGCCAGCAGCCCGGGGACAGGATATGGCTACACCTTC
TRBJ2-7,TRBV27,.,TRBD2,CASSLRGRSYEQYF,TGTGCCAGCAGTCTACGCGGGAGGTCCTACGAGCAGTACTTC